A selection of T cell receptor beta chains follows, all from one sample in a study of T cells in Graves' hyperthyroidism and ophthalmopathy. TCRdb reprocessed the multiplex PCR reads via MiXCR and lists one record per CDR3 protein. The table shows around 500,000 distinct CDR3 sequences, with 12% to 15% occurring only once. Sample: blood. The receptors derive from a woman aged 40-49 years with Graves' hyperthyroidism. Each CDR3 is given with its conserved first and last residue. A D gene is named only where the DNA matches it firmly. Expanded clones are given a class, and other clones once, few, many or no size at all.

size,V,D,J,CDR3,DNA
.,TRBV9,.,TRBJ2-6,CASSGTVTGANVLTF,TGTGCCAGCAGCGGGACAGTCACCGGGGCCAACGTCCTGACTTTC
many,TRBV2,TRBD2,TRBJ2-1,CASSEGGTSGRTWYNEQFF,TGTGCCAGCAGTGAGGGTGGGACTAGCGGGAGAACTTGGTACAATGAGCAGTTCTTC
.,TRBV7-3,.,TRBJ2-2,CASTPVGYGGELFF,TGTGCCAGCACCCCGGTGGGGTATGGCGGGGAGCTGTTTTTT
few,TRBV20-1,.,TRBJ2-7,CSALLGKGDEQYF,TGCAGTGCTTTATTGGGGAAAGGCGACGAGCAGTACTTC
few,TRBV28,.,TRBJ1-3,CASSYGVWSGNTIYF,TGTGCCAGCAGTTACGGGGTTTGGTCCGGAAACACCATATATTTT
.,TRBV9,TRBD2,TRBJ2-1,CASSVSGEGSSPNEQFF,TGTGCCAGCAGCGTCTCGGGGGAGGGCTCTTCACCCAATGAGCAGTTCTTC
many,TRBV11-2,.,TRBJ2-2,CASSPGGGELFF,TGTGCCAGCAGCCCCGGAGGCGGGGAGCTGTTTTTT
many,TRBV20-1,.,TRBJ2-3,CSARVLRVPPQYF,TGCAGTGCTAGGGTGCTTAGGGTACCTCCGCAGTATTTT
many,TRBV9,.,TRBJ2-2,CASSAALGTVTGELFF,TGTGCCAGCAGCGCAGCACTAGGCACGGTCACCGGGGAGCTGTTTTTT
many,TRBV7-3,.,TRBJ2-1,CASSPGFSYNEQFF,TGTGCCAGCAGCCCCGGGTTCTCCTACAATGAGCAGTTCTTC
.,TRBV5-1,.,TRBJ1-2,CASSPSTNYGYTF,TGCGCCAGCAGCCCTTCAACCAACTATGGCTACACCTTC
many,TRBV28,.,TRBJ2-2,CASSTSPIGREAGELFF,TGTGCCAGCAGCACTAGCCCAATCGGGAGAGAAGCCGGGGAGCTGTTTTTT
few,TRBV6-1,TRBD2,TRBJ2-5,CASSGVGLADRYQETQYF,TGTGCCAGCAGTGGTGTGGGACTAGCGGACAGGTACCAAGAGACCCAGTACTTC
many,TRBV7-3,TRBD2,TRBJ2-3,CASRSDGTITDTQYF,TGTGCCAGCAGATCAGACGGGACTATCACAGATACGCAGTATTTT
many,TRBV25-1,TRBD2,TRBJ2-1,CASSLAGSANEQFF,TGTGCCAGCAGTCTAGCGGGATCCGCCAATGAGCAGTTCTTC
many,TRBV6-1,.,TRBJ1-2,CASSEGVRFYGYTF,TGTGCCAGCAGTGAAGGGGTCAGGTTCTATGGCTACACCTTC
few,TRBV29-1,TRBD2,TRBJ2-7,CSVELTSGPTYEQYF,TGCAGCGTTGAGCTGACTAGCGGCCCGACCTACGAGCAGTACTTC